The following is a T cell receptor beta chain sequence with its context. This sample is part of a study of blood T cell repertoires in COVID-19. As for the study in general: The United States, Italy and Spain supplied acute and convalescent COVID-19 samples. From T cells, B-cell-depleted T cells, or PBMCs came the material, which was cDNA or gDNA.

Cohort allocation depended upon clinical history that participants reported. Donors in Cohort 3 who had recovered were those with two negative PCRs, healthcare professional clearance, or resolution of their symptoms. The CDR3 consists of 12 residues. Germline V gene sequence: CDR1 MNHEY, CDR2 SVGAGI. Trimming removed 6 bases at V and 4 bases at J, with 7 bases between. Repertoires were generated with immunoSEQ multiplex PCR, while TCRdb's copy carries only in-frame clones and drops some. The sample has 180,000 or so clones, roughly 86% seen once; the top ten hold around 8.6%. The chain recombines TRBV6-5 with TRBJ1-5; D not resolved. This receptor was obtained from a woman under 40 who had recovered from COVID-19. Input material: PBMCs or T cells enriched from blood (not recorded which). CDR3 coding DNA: TGTGCCAGCAGGGGAGGGAATCAGCCCCAGCATTTT. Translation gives CASRGGNQPQHF.